This record looks at one TCR beta chain sequence and its context. The antigen is unknown. The assay was immunoSEQ multiplex PCR, and TCRdb's table has in-frame clones only and misses some. Among about 140,000 clones listed, 92% were seen once. These data belong to a study of T cell responses to AZD1222 COVID-19 vaccine. Background on the study: Pooling was applied to second doses at about 4 or about 12 weeks.

General study results and limits: Spike-specific TCR repertoires showed rising breadth and depth after two AZD1222 doses. In the spike-specific TCR repertoire, nearly half reportedly target unmutated variant regions. Most donors were white British and more were female, and clonal diversity was possibly underestimated.

Trimming left V 10 bases short and J 1 base short, with 10 bases between. CDR1 and CDR2 (germline): SEHNR, FQNEAQ (reference sequence). The length of the CDR3 is 13 residues. This TCR derives from an adult in good health. This chain connects TRBV7-9 to TRBJ2-2, with D possibly matching TRBD2 (5 bases). This sample comprised peripheral blood, obtained on day 0 of AZD1222 vaccination. The CDR3 region has the DNA TGTGCCATCGGCGGGCTGAACACCGGGGAGCTGTTTTTT. Its translation is CAIGGLNTGELFF.